This T cell receptor beta chain was sequenced in a study of T cell repertoires in cytomegalovirus infection. Study background: The public TCR beta signatures pointed to both CMV infection and matching HLA type. Whole-study findings and limits: Identification of carriers of CMV plus the relevant HLA was achieved through cumulative public TCR beta family frequency.

One entry per CDR3 protein, called by TCRdb with MiXCR from the reads. The sample contains some 130,000 distinct CDR3 sequences, almost 9% of which appear only once. The CDR3 runs 14 residues. Per germline, CDR1 MNHEY and CDR2 SVGAGI. The V segment lost 5 bases and the J segment 0 bases; nucleotides outside the gene matches: 3. This clonotype was seen a handful of times. What it recognizes is unknown. V is TRBV6-5 and J is TRBJ1-1; 7 bases line up with TRBD1. This TCR derives from a human donor in good health (CMV status not recorded). Some clones in this sample may be carry-over from other donors' samples. Sample: PBMCs. CDR3 nucleotides: TGTGCCAGCAGTAACAGGGGCGTGAACACTGAAGCTTTCTTT. This sequence encodes CASSNRGVNTEAFF.